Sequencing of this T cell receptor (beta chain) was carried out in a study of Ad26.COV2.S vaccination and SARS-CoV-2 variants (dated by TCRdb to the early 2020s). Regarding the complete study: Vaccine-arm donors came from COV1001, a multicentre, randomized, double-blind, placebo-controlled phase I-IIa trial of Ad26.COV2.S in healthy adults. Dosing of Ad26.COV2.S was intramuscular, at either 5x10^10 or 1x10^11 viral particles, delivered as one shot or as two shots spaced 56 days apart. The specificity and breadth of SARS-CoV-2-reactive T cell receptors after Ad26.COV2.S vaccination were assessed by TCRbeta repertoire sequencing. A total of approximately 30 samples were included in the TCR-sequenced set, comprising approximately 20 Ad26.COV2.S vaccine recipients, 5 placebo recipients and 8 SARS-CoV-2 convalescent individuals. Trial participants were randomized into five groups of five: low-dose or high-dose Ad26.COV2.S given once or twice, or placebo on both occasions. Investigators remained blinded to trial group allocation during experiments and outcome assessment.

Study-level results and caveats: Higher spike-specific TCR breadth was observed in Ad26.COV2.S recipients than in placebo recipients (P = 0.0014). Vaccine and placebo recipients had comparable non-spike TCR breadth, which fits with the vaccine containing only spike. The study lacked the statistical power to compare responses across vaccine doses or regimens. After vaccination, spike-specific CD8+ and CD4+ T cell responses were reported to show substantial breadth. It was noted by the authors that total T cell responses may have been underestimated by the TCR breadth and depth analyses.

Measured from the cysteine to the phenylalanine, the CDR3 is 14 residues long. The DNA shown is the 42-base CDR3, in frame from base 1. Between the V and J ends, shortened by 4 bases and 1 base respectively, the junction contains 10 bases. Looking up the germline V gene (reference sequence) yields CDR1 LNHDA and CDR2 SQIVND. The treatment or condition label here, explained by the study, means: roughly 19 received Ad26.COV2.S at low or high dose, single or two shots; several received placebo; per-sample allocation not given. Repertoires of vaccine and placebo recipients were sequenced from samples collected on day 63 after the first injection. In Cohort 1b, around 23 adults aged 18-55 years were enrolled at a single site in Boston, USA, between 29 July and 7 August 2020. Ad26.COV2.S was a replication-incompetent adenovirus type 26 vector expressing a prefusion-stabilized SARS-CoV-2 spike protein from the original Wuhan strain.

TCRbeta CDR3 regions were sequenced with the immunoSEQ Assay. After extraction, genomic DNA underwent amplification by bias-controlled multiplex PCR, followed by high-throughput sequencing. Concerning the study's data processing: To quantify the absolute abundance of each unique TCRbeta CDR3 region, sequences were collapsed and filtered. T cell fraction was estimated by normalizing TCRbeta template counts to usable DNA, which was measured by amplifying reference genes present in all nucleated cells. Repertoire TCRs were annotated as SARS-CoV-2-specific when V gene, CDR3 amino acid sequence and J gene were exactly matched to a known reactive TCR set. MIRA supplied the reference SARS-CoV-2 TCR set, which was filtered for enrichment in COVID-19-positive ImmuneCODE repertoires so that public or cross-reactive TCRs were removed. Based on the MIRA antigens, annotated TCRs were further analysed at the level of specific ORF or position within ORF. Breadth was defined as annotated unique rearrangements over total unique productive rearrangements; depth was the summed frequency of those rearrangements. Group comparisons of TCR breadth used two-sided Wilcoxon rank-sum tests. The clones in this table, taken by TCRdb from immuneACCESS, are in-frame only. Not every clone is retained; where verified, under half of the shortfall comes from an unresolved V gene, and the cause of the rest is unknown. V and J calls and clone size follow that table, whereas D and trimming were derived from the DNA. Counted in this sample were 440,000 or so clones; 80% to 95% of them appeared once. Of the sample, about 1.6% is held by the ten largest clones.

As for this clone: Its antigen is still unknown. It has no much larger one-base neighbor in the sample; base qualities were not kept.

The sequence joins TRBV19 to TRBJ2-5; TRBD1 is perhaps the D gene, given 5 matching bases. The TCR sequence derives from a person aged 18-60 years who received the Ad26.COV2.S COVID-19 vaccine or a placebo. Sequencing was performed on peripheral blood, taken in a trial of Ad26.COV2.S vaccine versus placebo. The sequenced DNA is TGTGCCAGTAGTAGACAGATTTCCCAAGAGACCCAGTACTTC. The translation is CASSRQISQETQYF.